This TCR beta chain was recovered during a study of PD-1 blockade in classical Hodgkin lymphoma. This CDR3 has 14 amino acids. Trimming stripped 4 bases from V and 2 bases from J, with 6 bases between. Germline V gives CDR1 MRHNA, CDR2 SNTAGT. Noted time point: cycle 4 day 1 (C4D1), after about 6 weeks of nivolumab. Each of the patients experienced relapse following autologous stem cell transplantation, and their brentuximab vedotin exposure differed. Researchers used magnetic negative selection to pull out pure CD4+ T cells from thawed PBMCs. Sequencing used immunoSEQ multiplex PCR; TCRdb keeps in-frame clones, though not all of them. The sample lists more than 9,000 clones, about 70% occurring once.

The receptor was derived from a human donor with classical Hodgkin lymphoma. This sample comprised CD4+ T cells from blood, obtained before the fourth cycle of nivolumab. The chain joins TRBV6-4 to TRBJ2-6, with a weak D call TRBD2 (6 bases). The CDR3 region is CASSGGAGANVLTF. CDR3 nucleotide sequence: TGTGCCAGCAGTGGCGGGGCTGGGGCCAACGTCCTGACTTTC.